A selection of T cell receptor beta chains follows, all from one sample in a study of blood T cells in healthy people across ages. TCRdb reprocessed the 5' RACE reads with MiXCR, giving one entry per CDR3 protein. In the table there are 1,500,000 or so distinct CDR3 sequences, roughly two fifths of which are singletons. The material sequenced was blood. All receptors come from a woman aged 18-29 years in good health. Both conserved end residues are part of each CDR3. Fields, in order: J gene, clone size, V gene, CDR3 length, D gene, CDR3 protein, CDR3 DNA. A D gene is named only where the DNA matches it firmly. Rows may omit the clone size; those that give it use once, few, many or a size class.

>TRBJ1-4|.|TRBV18|14|.
CASSPPGPNEKLFF
TGTGCCAGCTCACCACCCGGCCCTAATGAAAAACTGTTTTTT
>TRBJ2-3|.|TRBV5-1|18|TRBD1
CASSLAKWGTGVPDTQYF
TGCGCCAGCAGCTTGGCCAAATGGGGGACAGGGGTTCCAGATACGCAGTATTTT
>TRBJ2-3|few|TRBV4-1|19|TRBD2
CASSQAVSRLAENTDTQYF
TGCGCCAGCAGCCAAGCTGTTTCCCGACTAGCGGAGAACACAGATACGCAGTATTTT
>TRBJ2-7|.|TRBV12-5|14|.
CASAPTDRSYEQYF
TGTGCTAGTGCTCCGACGGACCGATCCTACGAGCAGTACTTC
>TRBJ1-1|.|TRBV4-3|17|.
CASSQDMRGGFNTEAFF
TGCGCCAGCAGCCAAGATATGAGAGGGGGTTTTAACACTGAAGCTTTCTTT
>TRBJ2-5|.|TRBV7-6|14|.
CASSLARLNNEQYF
TGTGCCAGCAGCTTAGCTAGACTGAACAATGAGCAGTACTTC
>TRBJ2-7|.|TRBV4-3|15|.
CASSQDPRLVGEQYF
TGCGCCAGCAGCCAAGATCCGAGACTAGTCGGCGAGCAGTACTTC
>TRBJ2-1|few|TRBV7-6|15|.
CASSSSGKGYNEQFF
TGTGCCAGCAGCTCCTCGGGGAAGGGCTACAATGAGCAGTTCTTC
>TRBJ1-1|.|TRBV10-3|14|.
CAISGGAQNTEAFF
TGTGCCATCAGTGGGGGGGCCCAGAACACTGAAGCTTTCTTT
>TRBJ2-3|many|TRBV29-1|14|TRBD2
CSVAASGSTDTQYF
TGCAGCGTCGCAGCTAGCGGGAGCACAGATACGCAGTATTTT
>TRBJ2-7|.|TRBV20-1|13|TRBD1
CSADSGQAYEQYF
TGCAGTGCCGACAGCGGACAGGCCTACGAGCAGTACTTC
>TRBJ2-1|.|TRBV28|14|TRBD2
CASSVLLAGTEQFF
TGTGCCAGCAGTGTATTACTAGCGGGAACCGAGCAGTTCTTC
>TRBJ2-7|.|TRBV18|16|.
CASSPLRVSGSYEQYF
TGTGCCAGCTCACCACTTAGGGTATCGGGCTCCTACGAGCAGTACTTC
>TRBJ1-1|few|TRBV12-3/TRBV12-4|15|.
CASSLRPGVNTEAFF
TGTGCCAGCAGTTTACGGCCAGGGGTAAACACTGAAGCTTTCTTT
>TRBJ2-1|few|TRBV29-1|14|TRBD2
CSVEALAGVDEQFF
TGCAGCGTTGAGGCACTAGCGGGAGTCGATGAGCAGTTCTTC
>TRBJ1-1|.|TRBV4-3|13|.
CASSQVQNGEAFF
TGCGCCAGCAGCCAAGTACAGAACGGGGAAGCTTTCTTT
>TRBJ1-2|.|TRBV24-1|14|.
CATRPTGTNYGYTF
TGTGCCACCAGACCAACAGGGACCAACTATGGCTACACCTTC
>TRBJ2-5|few|TRBV24-1|11|.
CATSGYNEQYF
TGTGCCACCAGTGGGTACAATGAGCAGTACTTC
>TRBJ2-3|.|TRBV7-2|16|TRBD2
CASSLTSGTGTDTQYF
TGTGCCAGCAGCTTAACTAGCGGGACGGGCACAGATACGCAGTATTTT
>TRBJ1-5|.|TRBV20-1|13|.
CSASRQAGQPQHF
TGCAGTGCTAGCAGACAAGCGGGCCAGCCCCAGCATTTT
>TRBJ2-1|.|TRBV7-2|17|TRBD2
CASSFDRLAGDHNEQFF
TGTGCCAGCAGCTTCGACCGACTAGCGGGAGACCACAATGAGCAGTTCTTC
>TRBJ2-7|.|TRBV4-2|15|.
CASSQTGTDFYEQYF
TGTGCCAGCAGCCAAACCGGGACGGATTTTTACGAGCAGTACTTC
>TRBJ2-3|.|TRBV12-3/TRBV12-4|17|TRBD2
CASSSAPREGSTDTQYF
TGTGCCAGCAGTTCGGCCCCCCGGGAGGGGAGCACAGATACGCAGTATTTT
>TRBJ2-7|few|TRBV27|14|.
CASSFRTPLDEQYF
TGTGCCAGCAGTTTCCGGACTCCCCTAGACGAGCAGTACTTC
>TRBJ2-7|.|TRBV25-1|14|TRBD2
CASSEYGGGREQYF
TGTGCCAGCAGTGAATATGGGGGGGGTCGCGAGCAGTACTTC
>TRBJ2-7|.|TRBV7-9|14|TRBD2
CASSPAGGGYEQYF
TGTGCCAGCAGCCCCGCGGGAGGGGGCTACGAGCAGTACTTC
>TRBJ1-1|.|TRBV9|14|.
CASSVGGSYTEAFF
TGTGCCAGCAGCGTAGGGGGTTCTTACACTGAAGCTTTCTTT
>TRBJ2-3|.|TRBV18|15|TRBD1
CASSLTGGWTDTQYF
TGTGCCAGCTCCCTAACAGGGGGCTGGACAGATACGCAGTATTTT
>TRBJ2-1|.|TRBV12-3/TRBV12-4|12|.
CASSFRINEQFF
TGTGCCAGCAGTTTTCGAATCAATGAGCAGTTCTTC
>TRBJ1-2|.|TRBV6-6|17|.
CASSYSGDSHLVYGYTF
TGTGCCAGCAGTTACTCCGGAGACAGCCATCTGGTCTATGGCTACACCTTC
>TRBJ1-2|many|TRBV5-1|12|.
CASSLSVNGYTF
TGCGCCAGCAGCTTGTCGGTTAATGGCTACACCTTC
>TRBJ2-4|.|TRBV4-2|15|TRBD2
CASSQVVAGENIQYF
TGTGCCAGCAGCCAAGTCGTAGCGGGGGAAAACATTCAGTACTTC
>TRBJ2-3|few|TRBV12-3/TRBV12-4|13|.
CASSPFLGDTQYF
TGTGCCAGCAGTCCATTTCTGGGAGATACGCAGTATTTT
>TRBJ1-1|few|TRBV13|13|.
CASSGPENTEAFF
TGTGCCAGCAGCGGACCAGAGAACACTGAAGCTTTCTTT
>TRBJ2-3|.|TRBV7-2|17|TRBD2
CASSLTSGGMITDTQYF
TGTGCCAGCAGCCTGACTAGCGGGGGCATGATCACAGATACGCAGTATTTT
>TRBJ2-7|.|TRBV4-3|15|.
CASSHPRSSYNEQYF
TGCGCCAGCAGCCACCCCCGGAGCTCCTACAATGAGCAGTACTTC
>TRBJ2-1|.|TRBV29-1|17|.
CSVVGQRISDRLNEQFF
TGCAGCGTTGTAGGGCAGAGGATCTCAGATAGATTGAATGAGCAGTTCTTC
>TRBJ2-1|.|TRBV6-5|16|TRBD2
CAGRISGGSSYNEQFF
TGTGCCGGCAGAATTAGCGGGGGGAGCTCCTACAATGAGCAGTTCTTC
>TRBJ1-1|.|TRBV10-3|14|.
CAISEAGEDTEAFF
TGTGCCATCAGTGAGGCAGGGGAGGACACTGAAGCTTTCTTT
>TRBJ2-7|.|TRBV29-1|11|.
CSVLLAGEQYF
TGCAGCGTCCTCCTAGCTGGCGAGCAGTACTTC
>TRBJ2-7|.|TRBV6-1|18|TRBD1
CASRMRTSGTGRFGEQYF
TGTGCCAGCAGGATGAGAACCTCCGGGACAGGGAGATTTGGCGAGCAGTACTTC
>TRBJ2-2|.|TRBV29-1|15|.
CSVYGQHANTGELFF
TGCAGCGTTTATGGACAGCACGCGAACACCGGGGAGCTGTTTTTT
>TRBJ2-1|.|TRBV4-3|16|.
CASSQDIRQALNEQFF
TGCGCCAGCAGCCAAGATATAAGACAGGCCCTTAATGAGCAGTTCTTC
>TRBJ2-1|.|TRBV7-2|13|.
CASSSTIYNEQFF
TGTGCCAGCAGCTCGACGATATACAATGAGCAGTTCTTC
>TRBJ2-7|.|TRBV4-1|14|.
CASSQANGAYEQYF
TGCGCCAGCAGCCAAGCGAACGGGGCATACGAGCAGTACTTC
>TRBJ2-4|.|TRBV4-2|14|TRBD2
CASSQGLAGEEQYF
TGTGCCAGCAGCCAAGGACTAGCGGGGGAAGAGCAGTACTTC
>TRBJ2-1|few|TRBV5-6|16|TRBD1
CASTLARQGSYNEQFF
TGTGCCAGCACCCTGGCTCGACAGGGCTCCTACAATGAGCAGTTCTTC
>TRBJ2-7|few|TRBV19|12|.
CATSEGFHEQYF
TGTGCCACCTCCGAGGGTTTCCACGAGCAGTACTTC